These 9 T cell receptor beta chains were all obtained from the same sample, sequenced in a study of graft-versus-host responses after intestinal transplantation. Data came from immunoSEQ multiplex PCR; TCRdb stores just in-frame clones and leaves some out. The sample holds roughly 21,000 clones, 30% to 40% seen once. Each mixed lymphocyte reaction held around 200,000 CFSE-labeled responders and around 200,000 irradiated violet-dye-labeled stimulators. The sequences come from alloreactive CD8+ T cells from a mixed lymphocyte reaction culture, collected before intestinal transplant. Subset defined: CFSE-low proliferating T cells sorted from roughly six-day pre-transplant mixed lymphocyte reaction (GvH or HvG direction). These TCRs come from a human patient who received an intestinal transplant.

This chain uses TRBV7-9 with TRBJ2-2, with TRBD2 matching over 9 bases. This CDR3 contains 16 residues. Germline V CDR1 and CDR2: SEHNR, FQNEAQ (reference sequence). The V and J ends lost 5 bases and 6 bases, in that order; junction bases with no gene match: 10. The CDR3 here is CASSISGSSPAGELFF. CDR3 DNA: TGTGCCAGCAGCATTAGCGGGAGCTCTCCCGCCGGGGAGCTGTTTTTT.

V and J are TRBV9 and TRBJ1-1; TRBD1 is a possible D gene (5 bases). Trimming took 0 bases from V and 6 from J, leaving 6 bases between them. Germline V gives CDR1 SGDLS, CDR2 YYNGEE. There are 12 residues in the CDR3. CDR3 in amino acids: CASSVGGAEAFF. Written as DNA, the CDR3 is TGTGCCAGCAGCGTAGGGGGGGCTGAAGCTTTCTTT. The variable domain in full, completed from reference TRBV9 and TRBJ1-1, reads DSGVTQTPKHLITATGQRVTLRCSPRSGDLSVYWYQQSLDQGLQFLIQYYNGEERAKGNILERFSAQQFPDLHSELNLSSLELGDSALYFCASSVGGAEAFFGQGTRLTVV.

This clone was observed a few times. The V gene is TRBV2, the J gene TRBJ2-2; a possible D gene is TRBD1 (6 bases). V lost 7 bases, J lost 0 bases, and 15 bases lay in between. Germline V gives CDR1 SNHLY, CDR2 FYNNEI. The CDR3 runs 16 residues. The CDR3 loop is CASNSAGAPNTGELFF. As DNA, the CDR3 is TGTGCCAGCAACTCTGCAGGGGCCCCGAACACCGGGGAGCTGTTTTTT.

The chain links TRBV19 to TRBJ1-1; the D is unclear. CDR3 size: 15 residues. Trimming took off 0 bases at V and 0 bases at J, with 8 bases between the two ends. The germline V gene has CDR1 LNHDA and CDR2 SQIVND (reference sequence). DNA for the CDR3: TGTGCCAGTAGTATAGATCTCTGGGTGAACACTGAAGCTTTCTTT. The encoded protein is CASSIDLWVNTEAFF.

This clone was observed a handful of times. The J gene is TRBJ2-3, the V gene TRBV7-2; TRBD2 agrees at 8 bases. With V trimmed by 7 bases and J by 3 bases, 9 bases remained unmatched. The CDR3 runs to 15 residues. Germline values: CDR1 SGHTA, CDR2 FQGNSA. The CDR3 coding sequence is TGTGCCAGCACCCTCTTAGCGGGGATTACAGATACGCAGTATTTT. It translates to CASTLLAGITDTQYF.

Relative to its sample, this clone is medium-sized. This chain links TRBV6-1 with TRBJ1-5; D perhaps matches TRBD1 (5 bases). V was trimmed by 2 bases and J by 3 bases, leaving 11 bases between them. Per germline, CDR1 MNHNS and CDR2 SASEGT. CDR3 length equals 15 residues. CDR3 bases: TGTGCCAGCAGTGAATATGGGGGTTCCAATCAGCCCCAGCATTTT. Translated, it gives CASSEYGGSNQPQHF.

This clone is deemed medium-sized. The chain is built from TRBV7-9 and TRBJ1-6, with TRBD1 as a possible D gene (6 bases). Trimming removed 3 bases from V and 10 bases from J, with 13 bases in between. In germline, CDR1 is SEHNR, CDR2 FQNEAQ (reference sequence). CDR3 length: 14 amino acids. The CDR3 spells CASSLGTTGSPLHF. CDR3 DNA: TGTGCCAGCAGCTTGGGGACCACAGGGTCACCCCTCCACTTT.

About this clone itself: It is likely a read error, because the conserved phenylalanine at the end of the CDR3 is missing. The J gene is TRBJ1-4, the V gene TRBV27; maybe TRBD1 (6 bases). The CDR3 totals 14 residues. Trimming cost V 5 bases and J 8 bases, with 15 bases left between them. Per germline, CDR1 MNHEY and CDR2 SMNVEV (reference sequence). The CDR3 DNA follows: TGTGCCAGCAGTGGAACAGGGTGGGGGGAAAAACTGTTTTAT. The encoded protein is CASSGTGWGEKLFY.

This clone was counted once. This chain joins TRBV2 and TRBJ2-5; TRBD2 aligns across 14 bases. Losses at the gene ends were 6 bases for V and 5 bases for J; bases not matched to a gene: 8. The CDR3 totals 16 residues. Germline V gives CDR1 SNHLY, CDR2 FYNNEI. CDR3 sequence reads: CASRVTSGGATETQYF. CDR3 DNA: TGTGCCAGCAGAGTGACTAGCGGGGGGGCCACGGAGACCCAGTACTTC.